This record looks at one TCR beta chain sequence and its context. The antigen is undetermined. The table came from immunoSEQ multiplex PCR; TCRdb's copy has only in-frame clones and leaves some out. The table has about 69,000 clones, 80% to 90% seen once. CDR3 length: 15 amino acids. Germline V gene sequence: CDR1 SEHNR, CDR2 FQNEAQ (reference sequence). The germline V and J ends were trimmed by 4 bases and 1 base, with 13 bases remaining between them. This sample is part of a study of a mutant IDH1 vaccine in newly diagnosed glioma. Documented time point: baseline, week 1 (first vaccination visit). Specified treatment: pre-vaccination baseline after standard-of-care therapy. Study findings and constraints: The authors found pseudoprogression apparently unrelated to changes in top peripheral T cell clonotypes.

The rearrangement joins TRBV7-9 to TRBJ1-1; unclear D gene. Material: PBMCs, obtained from a glioma patient treated with radiotherapy, temozolomide or both. The TCR was taken from a man aged 30 to 39 with glioma. This chain's CDR3 is CASSSRVVENTEAFF. CDR3 coding DNA: TGTGCCAGCAGCTCCCGCGTGGTGGAGAACACTGAAGCTTTCTTT.